The T cell receptor (beta chain) under discussion was sequenced for a study of T cell changes during pregnancy in multiple sclerosis. Only in-frame clones appear in the TCRdb table, and some are missing; sequencing was by immunoSEQ multiplex PCR. This sample has about 100,000 clones, with 85% to 95% found just once. From germline, CDR1 is SGHRS and CDR2 YFSETQ. The length of the CDR3 is 17 residues. Trimming removed 4 bases from V and 1 base from J; junction bases left unmatched: 10. The sequencing here drew on peripheral blood, taken before pregnancy. The receptor's source is a female donor with multiple sclerosis, enrolled in a pregnancy study. The rearrangement joins TRBV5-1 to TRBJ2-7, with 11 bases matching TRBD1. CDR3 bases: TGCGCCAGCAGCCCGGTACTTGGGACAGGGGGTTCCTACGAGCAGTACTTC. Protein product: CASSPVLGTGGSYEQYF.